This TCR beta chain was identified in a study of OX40 agonist ivuxolimab in advanced cancers. About the study: Ivuxolimab, an agonist antibody against OX40 (CD134), was given to patients.

CDR1 is MDHEN and CDR2 is SYDVKM in the germline V gene. CDR3 length equals 15 residues. V lost 4 bases to trimming and J lost 4 bases; unmatched junction nucleotides: 9. Libraries were prepared by immunoSEQ multiplex PCR; TCRdb keeps only in-frame clonotypes and omits some of them. This sample has tens of thousands of clones, with 75% to 85% found just once. Study-wide results and limits: On average, a greater number of expanded clones characterised CD8+ T cells relative to CD4+.

In the case of this clone: What it binds is not known.

The receptor comes from an adult with an advanced solid tumor such as melanoma, head and neck, liver or kidney cancer. The V and J genes are TRBV28 and TRBJ1-1, with TRBD1 matching 7 bases. Specimen: CD4+ or CD8+ T cells sorted from blood, collected in a trial of the OX40 agonist ivuxolimab. CDR3 loop: CASSSQQGWSTEAFF. The CDR3 DNA reads TGTGCCAGCAGTTCTCAACAGGGGTGGTCCACTGAAGCTTTCTTT.